This T cell receptor beta chain was sequenced for a study of Graves' ophthalmopathy and Graves' hyperthyroidism. This clonotype showed up many times. Its antigen remains unknown. The authors amplified TCR beta CDR3 regions from RNA transcripts. RT-PCR with HTBI primers came first, then second-round multiplex PCR. TCRdb passed the multiplex PCR reads through MiXCR, listing each CDR3 protein once. The profile covers 300,000 to 400,000 distinct CDR3 sequences, with 17% appearing a single time and roughly 2.4% taken by the ten largest. The germline V and J ends were trimmed by 3 bases and 5 bases, with 10 bases remaining between them. Germline-derived CDR1 and CDR2 are SNHLY and FYNNEI. This CDR3 has 13 residues. Study results and limitations: Sensitivity reached 87.88% and specificity 81.08% for a 13-signature model separating ophthalmopathy from stable hyperthyroidism. The model predicted progression of ophthalmopathy with a sensitivity of roughly 66%, and its specificity was approximately 77%.

This clonotype was sampled from an adult woman with stable Graves' hyperthyroidism. Sequences were obtained from peripheral blood. This sequence joins TRBV2 and TRBJ2-5; no reliable D call. DNA for the CDR3: TGTGCCAGCAGTGACCTTCTGCAGGAGACCCAGTACTTC. The encoded protein is CASSDLLQETQYF.